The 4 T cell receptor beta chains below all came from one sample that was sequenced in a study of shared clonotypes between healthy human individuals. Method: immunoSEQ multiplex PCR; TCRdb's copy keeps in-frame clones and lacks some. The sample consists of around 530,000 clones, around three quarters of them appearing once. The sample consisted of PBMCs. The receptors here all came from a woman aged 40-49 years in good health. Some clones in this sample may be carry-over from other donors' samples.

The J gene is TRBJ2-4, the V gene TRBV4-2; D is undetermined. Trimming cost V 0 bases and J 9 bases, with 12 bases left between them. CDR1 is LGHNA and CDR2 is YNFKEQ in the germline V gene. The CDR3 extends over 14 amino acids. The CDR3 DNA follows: TGTGCCAGCAGCCAAGAGGTACAGTTAGGCATTCAGTACTTC. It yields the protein CASSQEVQLGIQYF.

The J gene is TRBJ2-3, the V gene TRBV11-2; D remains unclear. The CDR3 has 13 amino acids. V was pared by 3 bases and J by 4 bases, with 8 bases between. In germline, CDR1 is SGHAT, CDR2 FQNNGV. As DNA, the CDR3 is TGTGCCAGCAGCTTCAGTCTCTCAGATACGCAGTATTTT. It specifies CASSFSLSDTQYF.

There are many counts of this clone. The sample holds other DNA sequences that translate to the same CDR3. The CDR3 DNA sequence: TGCAGCGTTTGGACTAGCGGGAGGCCTCGCCAAGAGACCCAGTACTTC. Translated: CSVWTSGRPRQETQYF. The chain couples TRBV29-1 to TRBJ2-5, with TRBD2 identical over 14 bases. The CDR3 has 16 amino acids. Trimming cost V 5 bases and J 1 base; bases outside gene matches: 6. Germline V gene sequence: CDR1 SQVTM, CDR2 ANQGSEA. Together with reference TRBV29-1 and TRBJ2-5, the CDR3 gives the full variable domain: SAVISQKPSRDICQRGTSLTIQCQVDSQVTMMFWYRQQPGQSLTLIATANQGSEATYESGFVIDKFPISRPNLTFSTLTVSNMSPEDSSIYLCSVWTSGRPRQETQYFGPGTRLLVL.

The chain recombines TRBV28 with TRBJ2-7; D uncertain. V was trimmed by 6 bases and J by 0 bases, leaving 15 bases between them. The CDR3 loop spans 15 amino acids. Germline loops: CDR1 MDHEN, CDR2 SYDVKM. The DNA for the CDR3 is TGTGCCAGCAGCCCCGAGGTTGGGGTCTCCTACGAGCAGTACTTC. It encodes CASSPEVGVSYEQYF.